Presented here are 18 T cell receptor beta chains from one specimen sequenced in a study of T cells in Graves' hyperthyroidism and ophthalmopathy. Amplified regions were TCR beta CDR3 sequences from RNA transcripts. First-round RT-PCR of the TCR CDR3 relied on the HTBI primer set. In TCRdb, the multiplex PCR reads were re-called with MiXCR into one record per CDR3 protein. The table includes 640,000 or so distinct CDR3 sequences, 12% to 15% detected once. Sample: blood. The origin of the receptors is a woman aged 18 to 35 with Graves' ophthalmopathy.

This clonotype has ten or more counts. The chain has TRBV6-1 and TRBJ1-5; D remains ambiguous. Looked up from germline, CDR1 is MNHNS and CDR2 is SASEGT. Trimming took off 6 bases at V and 5 bases at J, with 14 bases between the two ends. This CDR3 comprises 14 residues. CDR3 residues: CASSPEQPYQPQHF. CDR3 sequence (DNA): TGTGCCAGCAGCCCCGAGCAACCTTATCAGCCCCAGCATTTT.

The chain couples TRBV19 to TRBJ2-5; 7 bases fit TRBD1. The trim removed 7 bases at V and 3 bases at J, leaving 5 bases unmatched. This CDR3 has 13 residues. Germline lookup yields CDR1 LNHDA and CDR2 SQIVND (reference sequence). CDR3 coding DNA: TGTGCCAGTAAAGCCGGGACAGAAGAGACCCAGTACTTC. Amino acid sequence: CASKAGTEETQYF.

This clonotype has just a few counts. This chain uses TRBV5-6 with TRBJ2-3, with 11 bases aligning to TRBD2. CDR3 size: 18 residues. Trimming at V came to 0 bases and at J to 1 base, leaving 7 bases not matched to a gene. Germline values: CDR1 SGHDT, CDR2 YYEEEE. As DNA, the CDR3 is TGTGCCAGCAGCTTGGTTTTTGGGACTAGCGGAGGCACAGATACGCAGTATTTT. It is translated as CASSLVFGTSGGTDTQYF.

This clonotype was seen repeatedly, ten times or more. J is TRBJ1-4 and V is TRBV20-1; 8 nucleotides match TRBD1. Losses at the gene ends were 4 bases for V and 7 bases for J; bases not matched to a gene: 8. The CDR3 loop spans 14 amino acids. In germline, CDR1 is DFQATT, CDR2 SNEGSKA (reference sequence). CDR3 sequence (DNA): TGCAGTGCTAACCGCAGGGGGCTCGGTGAAAAACTGTTTTTT. Translating it yields CSANRRGLGEKLFF.

This clonotype was detected many times. One end of the junction varies from germline; a read error may be responsible. The chain uses TRBV7-7 and TRBJ2-3; D call uncertain. This CDR3 contains 14 residues. Germline V gene sequence: CDR1 SSHAT, CDR2 FNYEAQ (reference sequence). The CDR3 loop is CASSLLLNTDTQYF. The CDR3 region has the DNA TGTGCTAGCAGCTTACTTCTGAACACAGATACGCAGTATTTT.

Notes on this clonotype: This clone may be a read error of a much larger clone one base away. This chain uses TRBV11-2 with TRBJ2-5, with a possible D match to TRBD2 (5 bases). The J call could be wrong; TRBJ2-1 is a better fit for the DNA end. This CDR3 is built from 17 residues. Germline V lookup: CDR1 SGHAT, CDR2 FQNNGV. Here the CDR3 reads CASSPVQLGHERETQFF. The CDR3 bases are TGTGCCAGCAGCCCAGTTCAATTAGGCCATGAGAGGGAGACCCAGTTCTTC.

At least ten counts were recorded for this clonotype. This chain joins TRBV30 and TRBJ2-5, with 15 bases lining up with TRBD2. V was clipped by 3 bases and J by 4 bases; unmatched bases: 3. The CDR3 extends over 15 amino acids. In germline, CDR1 is GTSNPN, CDR2 SVGIG (reference sequence). The CDR3: CAWSAGLAGGETQYF. The CDR3 region has the DNA TGTGCCTGGAGCGCGGGACTAGCGGGAGGAGAGACCCAGTACTTC.

This clonotype showed up just a few times. The V and J genes are TRBV7-8 and TRBJ2-7; 7 nucleotides match TRBD1. Germline assignment: CDR1 SGHVS and CDR2 FQNEAQ. CDR3 length equals 17 residues. V lost 1 base to trimming and J lost 1 base; unmatched junction nucleotides: 10. CDR3 nucleotide sequence: TGTGCCAGCAGCTTAGTACATCCGACAGGGCCTTCCTACGAGCAGTACTTC. Protein: CASSLVHPTGPSYEQYF. The complete variable domain, with remaining parts taken from reference TRBV7-8 and TRBJ2-7, reads GAGVSQSPRYKVAKRGQDVALRCDPISGHVSLFWYQQALGQGPEFLTYFQNEAQLDKSGLPSDRFFAERPEGSVSTLKIQRTQQEDSAVYLCASSLVHPTGPSYEQYFGPGTRLTVT.

V gene TRBV27 combines with J gene TRBJ2-5; 14 bases are a match to TRBD2. The junction had 7 bases not matched to a gene; V was cut back by 10 bases and J by 12 bases. CDR1 MNHEY and CDR2 SMNVEV come from the germline V gene (reference sequence). There are 12 residues in the CDR3. As DNA, the CDR3 is TGTGCCACGGGGACTAGCGGGAGTCGGAAGTACTTC. Protein: CATGTSGSRKYF.

This clonotype was recorded many times. The rearrangement links TRBV19 to TRBJ1-1; 8 bases align to TRBD1. The J segment lost 1 base and the V segment lost 3 bases, leaving 1 base of the junction unmatched. The CDR3 has 14 residues. Germline CDR1 LNHDA, CDR2 SQIVND (reference sequence). This chain's CDR3 is CASSMDRANTEAFF. The DNA of the CDR3 is TGTGCCAGTAGTATGGACAGGGCGAACACTGAAGCTTTCTTT.

The table lists this clonotype with many counts. The J gene is TRBJ2-1, the V gene TRBV20-1, with TRBD2 matching 10 bases. The J segment lost 1 base and the V segment lost 3 bases, leaving 18 bases of the junction unmatched. This CDR3 spans 20 amino acids. CDR1 and CDR2 (germline): DFQATT, SNEGSKA (reference sequence). The CDR3 spells CSARGPRAGGPSVSYNEQFF. Written as DNA, the CDR3 is TGCAGTGCTAGGGGCCCCCGAGCGGGAGGGCCCTCAGTGTCCTACAATGAGCAGTTCTTC.

V gene TRBV27 combines with J gene TRBJ1-2; 8 positions match TRBD1. V dropped 1 base and J dropped 6; count of bases not matched to a gene: 4. From germline, CDR1 is MNHEY and CDR2 SMNVEV (reference sequence). The CDR3 consists of 14 residues. The CDR3 reads CASSLYTGGDGYTF. CDR3 DNA sequence: TGTGCCAGCAGTTTATATACAGGGGGGGATGGCTACACCTTC.

This clonotype was counted at least ten times. The genes are TRBV15 and TRBJ2-1; D tentatively reads TRBD1 or TRBD2 (5 bases each). The CDR3 is 15 residues long. Germline V lookup: CDR1 LNHNV, CDR2 YYDKDF (reference sequence). The V end was cut by 3 bases, the J end by 6 bases, with 15 bases between. CDR3 protein: CATSSSPRGRNEQFF. CDR3 nucleotides: TGTGCCACCAGCAGTTCCCCTCGGGGACGCAATGAGCAGTTCTTC. The complete variable domain, with remaining parts taken from reference TRBV15 and TRBJ2-1, reads DAMVIQNPRYQVTQFGKPVTLSCSQTLNHNVMYWYQQKSSQAPKLLFHYYDKDFNNEADTPDNFQSRRPNTSFCFLDIRSPGLGDTAMYLCATSSSPRGRNEQFFGPGTRLTVL.

This clonotype was counted only a few times. The chain combines TRBV7-3 with TRBJ1-4; 10 bases map to TRBD1. The germline CDR1 and CDR2 sequences are SGHTA and FQGTGA. With V trimmed by 5 bases and J by 7 bases, 7 bases remained unmatched. This CDR3 spans 15 amino acids. CDR3 DNA: TGTGCCAGCAGCGAGGGACAGGGGAAAGCTGAAAAACTGTTTTTT. Translated: CASSEGQGKAEKLFF.

Remarks on this clonotype: This may be a read error, as it is one base from a much larger clone. The rearrangement links TRBV18 to TRBJ1-1; D is perhaps TRBD1 (5 bases). This CDR3 has 15 residues. V was shortened by 0 bases and J by 4 bases, with 12 bases between the two germline ends. In germline, CDR1 is KGHSH, CDR2 LQKENI. CDR3 nucleotide sequence: TGTGCCAGCTCACCACCACGACAGAGTCCCACTGAAGCTTTCTTT. It translates to CASSPPRQSPTEAFF.

The CDR3 spells CATSDWGGTSGINEQFF. CDR3 in DNA: TGTGCCACCAGTGATTGGGGCGGGACTAGCGGGATCAATGAGCAGTTCTTC. The chain joins TRBV24-1 to TRBJ2-1; 13 bases map to TRBD2. V was pared by 2 bases and J by 6 bases, with 6 bases of the junction left unmatched. CDR3 length equals 17 residues. Germline values: CDR1 KGHDR, CDR2 SFDVKD.

In this sample, this clonotype turned up many times. This chain joins TRBV3-1 and TRBJ2-5, with TRBD1 identical over 9 bases. The CDR3 consists of 14 residues. Germline CDR1 LGHDT, CDR2 YNNKEL (reference sequence). The ends lost 0 bases at V and 4 bases at J; junction bases unmatched: 0. CDR3 loop: CASSQEDRGETQYF. As DNA, the CDR3 is TGTGCCAGCAGCCAAGAGGACAGGGGAGAGACCCAGTACTTC.

This clonotype showed up many times. The V call is TRBV12-3 or TRBV12-4, the J call TRBJ2-7, with 8 bases fitting TRBD2. This CDR3 region has 14 residues. Trimming at V came to 6 bases and at J to 2 bases, leaving 6 bases not matched to a gene. CDR3 amino acids: CASRPGTRPYEQYF. The CDR3 nucleotides are TGTGCCAGCAGGCCCGGGACTAGACCCTACGAGCAGTACTTC.